This TCR beta chain was sequenced during a study of shared clonotypes between healthy human individuals. Study-wide points: Apart from blood, nothing was sampled; tissue repertoires likely differ.

The unsorted samples took around 93 million PBMCs to get genomic DNA. V shed 4 bases and J 2 bases; nucleotides not matched to a gene: 15. Germline V gene data show CDR1 as GTSNPN and CDR2 as SVGIG (reference sequence). The CDR3 contains 17 residues. Unsorted PBMC replicate PCRs used about 310 ng DNA, about 30,000 T cell genomes. Only in-frame clones appear in the TCRdb table, and some are missing; sequencing was by immunoSEQ multiplex PCR. The sample lists about 460,000 clones; 60% to 80% were seen once. This clone was counted between two and nine times. Its antigen is unknown. The clonotype was recovered from a woman aged 40 to 50 in good health. Some clones in this sample may be carry-over from other donors' samples. The chain is built from TRBV30 and TRBJ1-1; TRBD1 aligns across 8 bases. Sample: PBMCs. The CDR3 reads CAWTLTGDSLANTEAFF. For the CDR3, the DNA is TGTGCCTGGACCCTGACAGGGGATTCCCTAGCTAACACTGAAGCTTTCTTT.